A selection of T cell receptor beta chains follows, all from one sample in a study of blood T cell repertoires in COVID-19. Some clones are missing from TCRdb's copy, which holds only in-frame ones; the method was immunoSEQ multiplex PCR. This table holds around 60,000 clones, 70% to 90% found once. Sequencing was performed on peripheral blood. The receptors originated from a woman aged 55-75 years with active COVID-19. CDR3s include the opening cysteine and the closing phenylalanine or tryptophan. The D gene is left open where the match is weak. For some rows the clone size is stated as once, few or many, or as a class when expanded; others skip it.

D: .; size: once; J: TRBJ2-7; V: TRBV5-1; length: 13; CDR3: CASSLGASYEQYF; DNA: TGCGCCAGCAGCTTGGGAGCATCCTACGAGCAGTACTTC
D: .; size: .; J: TRBJ2-3; V: TRBV29-1; length: 16; CDR3: CSVSKVRTTATDTQYF; DNA: TGCAGCGTTTCCAAAGTTCGCACTACGGCCACAGATACGCAGTATTTT
D: .; size: .; J: TRBJ2-7; V: TRBV5-1; length: 14; CDR3: CASSLARGNYEQYF; DNA: TGCGCCAGCAGCTTGGCCAGGGGAAACTACGAGCAGTACTTC
D: .; size: .; J: TRBJ2-7; V: TRBV6-5; length: 14; CDR3: CASAYEGILAEQYF; DNA: TGTGCCAGCGCCTACGAGGGAATATTGGCAGAGCAGTACTTC
D: TRBD2; size: .; J: TRBJ2-7; V: TRBV5-1; length: 13; CDR3: CASSNLGGYEQYF; DNA: TGCGCCAGCAGCAACCTCGGGGGGTACGAGCAGTACTTC
D: .; size: .; J: TRBJ2-7; V: TRBV4-2; length: 14; CDR3: CASSQDWSGYEQYF; DNA: TGTGCCAGCAGCCAAGATTGGTCAGGATACGAGCAGTACTTC
D: .; size: .; J: TRBJ2-5; V: TRBV2; length: 13; CDR3: CASSDVFQETQYF; DNA: TGTGCCAGCAGTGACGTCTTCCAAGAGACCCAGTACTTC
D: TRBD1; size: .; J: TRBJ2-1; V: TRBV5-1; length: 13; CDR3: CASSWGQANEQFF; DNA: TGCGCCAGCAGCTGGGGACAGGCCAATGAGCAGTTCTTC
D: .; size: .; J: TRBJ2-1; V: TRBV15; length: 18; CDR3: CATSKSVVPSLSYNEQFF; DNA: TGTGCCACCAGCAAGTCTGTAGTCCCCTCCCTTTCCTACAATGAGCAGTTCTTC
D: TRBD1; size: .; J: TRBJ1-2; V: TRBV5-4; length: 14; CDR3: CASSAKDRTYGYTF; DNA: TGTGCCAGCAGCGCAAAGGACAGGACCTATGGCTACACCTTC
D: TRBD2; size: .; J: TRBJ2-7; V: TRBV5-1; length: 16; CDR3: CASSLGLAGGLNEQYF; DNA: TGCGCCAGCAGCTTGGGACTAGCGGGGGGGCTTAACGAGCAGTACTTC
D: .; size: .; J: TRBJ1-5; V: TRBV6-1; length: 18; CDR3: CASSATGTPSSFNQPQHF; DNA: TGTGCCAGCAGTGCAACAGGGACCCCAAGCTCTTTTAATCAGCCCCAGCATTTT
D: .; size: few; J: TRBJ1-5; V: TRBV5-1; length: 13; CDR3: CASSLWASQPQHF; DNA: TGCGCCAGCAGCTTGTGGGCGTCTCAGCCCCAGCATTTT
D: .; size: .; J: TRBJ2-1; V: TRBV9; length: 15; CDR3: CASSEGPVTYNEQFF; DNA: TGTGCCAGCAGCGAGGGGCCCGTGACCTACAATGAGCAGTTCTTC
D: .; size: .; J: TRBJ2-5; V: TRBV5-1; length: 14; CDR3: CASTRAGSQETQYF; DNA: TGCGCCAGCACTAGGGCGGGGAGCCAAGAGACCCAGTACTTC
D: .; size: once; J: TRBJ1-4; V: TRBV4-2; length: 16; CDR3: CASSLNPLGGHEKLFF; DNA: TGTGCCAGCAGCCTAAACCCCTTGGGAGGACATGAAAAACTGTTTTTT
D: .; size: .; J: TRBJ2-2; V: TRBV7-3; length: 12; CDR3: CASSLVRGELFF; DNA: TGTGCCAGCAGCTTAGTTCGCGGGGAGCTGTTTTTT
D: .; size: .; J: TRBJ1-2; V: TRBV6-5; length: 14; CDR3: CASSSATGNYGYTF; DNA: TGTGCCAGCAGTTCCGCGACAGGAAACTATGGCTACACCTTC
D: TRBD2; size: .; J: TRBJ2-3; V: TRBV11-3; length: 17; CDR3: CASSQGLAGAPTDTQYF; DNA: TGTGCCAGCAGCCAGGGACTAGCGGGGGCCCCCACAGATACGCAGTATTTT
D: TRBD2; size: few; J: TRBJ2-2; V: TRBV7-9; length: 19; CDR3: CASSPALLAGGRGTGELFF; DNA: TGTGCCAGCAGCCCCGCTTTACTAGCGGGGGGGCGTGGCACCGGGGAGCTGTTTTTT
D: TRBD2; size: once; J: TRBJ2-3; V: TRBV4-2; length: 17; CDR3: CASSQGLAGGRADTQYF; DNA: TGTGCCAGCAGCCAAGGGCTCGCGGGGGGGCGTGCAGATACGCAGTATTTT
D: TRBD2; size: .; J: TRBJ2-3; V: TRBV7-6; length: 15; CDR3: CASSLELAGGSQQYF; DNA: TGTGCCAGCAGCTTAGAACTAGCGGGGGGCTCCCAGCAGTATTTT
D: TRBD1; size: .; J: TRBJ2-7; V: TRBV19; length: 13; CDR3: CASSIQGAYEQYF; DNA: TGTGCCAGTAGTATTCAGGGGGCGTACGAGCAGTACTTC
D: .; size: .; J: TRBJ1-2; V: TRBV12-3/TRBV12-4; length: 11; CDR3: CASSTVGGYTF; DNA: TGTGCCAGCTCGACAGTAGGAGGCTACACCTTC
D: .; size: once; J: TRBJ2-3; V: TRBV5-1; length: 12; CDR3: CASGEAVDTQYF; DNA: TGCGCCAGCGGCGAGGCCGTTGATACGCAGTATTTT
D: .; size: .; J: TRBJ2-7; V: TRBV27; length: 14; CDR3: CASSLVLGAGEQYF; DNA: TGTGCCAGCAGTTTGGTACTGGGAGCGGGCGAGCAGTACTTC
D: TRBD1; size: .; J: TRBJ1-1; V: TRBV7-8; length: 15; CDR3: CASSTPQGAWTEAFF; DNA: TGTGCCAGCAGCACGCCACAGGGGGCTTGGACTGAAGCTTTCTTT
D: .; size: .; J: TRBJ2-1; V: TRBV20-1; length: 13; CDR3: CSASRTSGDEQFF; DNA: TGCAGTGCTAGTAGGACTTCCGGGGATGAGCAGTTCTTC
D: TRBD1; size: .; J: TRBJ2-4; V: TRBV6-7; length: 14; CDR3: CASSDRGAKNIQYF; DNA: TGTGCCAGCAGTGACAGGGGCGCAAAAAACATTCAGTACTTC
D: .; size: .; J: TRBJ2-6; V: TRBV4-2; length: 17; CDR3: CASSGSDRSSGANVLTF; DNA: TGTGCCAGTAGCGGTTCGGACAGGAGCTCTGGGGCCAACGTCCTGACTTTC
D: .; size: .; J: TRBJ2-2; V: TRBV11-1; length: 15; CDR3: CASSLFNGGTGELFF; DNA: TGTGCCAGCAGCTTATTTAACGGGGGAACCGGGGAGCTGTTTTTT
D: .; size: .; J: TRBJ2-1; V: TRBV5-5; length: 15; CDR3: CASSSRQDTYNEQFF; DNA: TGTGCCAGCAGCTCGAGACAGGATACTTACAATGAGCAGTTCTTC
D: .; size: .; J: TRBJ2-2; V: TRBV7-2; length: 15; CDR3: CASSPHGANTGELFF; DNA: TGTGCCAGCAGCCCCCACGGTGCGAACACCGGGGAGCTGTTTTTT
D: .; size: .; J: TRBJ2-1; V: TRBV29-1; length: 9; CDR3: CSVGVEQFF; DNA: TGCAGCGTAGGGGTTGAGCAGTTCTTC
D: .; size: .; J: TRBJ2-4; V: TRBV14; length: 11; CDR3: CRLLAKNIQYF; DNA: TGTCGTCTTTTAGCCAAAAACATTCAGTACTTC
D: .; size: .; J: TRBJ2-5; V: TRBV5-8; length: 16; CDR3: CASSLRLGEREETQYF; DNA: TGTGCCAGCAGCTTGCGATTAGGGGAAAGGGAAGAGACCCAGTACTTC
D: TRBD1; size: .; J: TRBJ2-1; V: TRBV18; length: 13; CDR3: CASSPRQGDEQFF; DNA: TGTGCCAGCTCACCTCGACAGGGAGATGAGCAGTTCTTC
D: TRBD2; size: once; J: TRBJ2-3; V: TRBV7-3; length: 15; CDR3: CASSFRGLGTDTQYF; DNA: TGTGCCAGCAGCTTTCGGGGACTAGGAACAGATACGCAGTATTTT
D: .; size: few; J: TRBJ2-5; V: TRBV27; length: 13; CDR3: CASSSQDKETQYF; DNA: TGTGCCAGCAGTTCTCAGGATAAAGAGACCCAGTACTTC
D: .; size: .; J: TRBJ2-7; V: TRBV6-1; length: 16; CDR3: CASSEPLQGLSYEQYF; DNA: TGTGCCAGCAGTGAGCCTTTACAGGGATTATCCTACGAGCAGTACTTC
D: .; size: .; J: TRBJ2-5; V: TRBV5-1; length: 14; CDR3: CASSLDGGAGTQYF; DNA: TGCGCCAGCAGCCTGGATGGGGGCGCGGGGACCCAGTACTTC
D: TRBD1; size: .; J: TRBJ2-1; V: TRBV24-1; length: 13; CDR3: CATSTQQGYEQFF; DNA: TGTGCCACCAGTACCCAACAGGGGTATGAGCAGTTCTTC